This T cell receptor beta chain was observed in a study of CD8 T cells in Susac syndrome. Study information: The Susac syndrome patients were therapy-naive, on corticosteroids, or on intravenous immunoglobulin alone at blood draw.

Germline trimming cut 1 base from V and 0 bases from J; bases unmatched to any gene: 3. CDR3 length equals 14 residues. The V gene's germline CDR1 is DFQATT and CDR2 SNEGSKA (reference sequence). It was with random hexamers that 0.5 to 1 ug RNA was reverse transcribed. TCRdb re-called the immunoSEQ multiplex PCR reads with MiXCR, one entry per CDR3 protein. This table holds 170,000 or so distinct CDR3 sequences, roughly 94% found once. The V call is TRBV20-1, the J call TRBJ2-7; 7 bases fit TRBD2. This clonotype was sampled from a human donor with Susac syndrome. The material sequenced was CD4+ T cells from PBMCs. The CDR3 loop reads CSARGLAVSYEQYF. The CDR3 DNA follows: TGCAGTGCTAGAGGCCTAGCGGTCTCCTACGAGCAGTACTTC.